The 17 T cell receptor beta chains below were found in one sample sequenced in a study of T cell changes during pregnancy in multiple sclerosis. TCRdb keeps only in-frame clones here, not all; method: immunoSEQ multiplex PCR. The data hold tens of thousands of clones, with 91% observed a single time. Sequenced here: CD8+ T cells from peripheral blood mononuclear cells, sampled after pregnancy. The receptors come from a female donor with multiple sclerosis, enrolled in a pregnancy study.

V and J are TRBV7-9 and TRBJ2-7, with D possibly TRBD2 on 6 matching bases. The CDR3 is made up of 13 amino acids. Germline CDR1 is SEHNR and CDR2 is FQNEAQ (reference sequence). The V end was cut by 5 bases, the J end by 4 bases, with 12 bases between. CDR3 coding DNA: TGTGCCAGCAGCGGCGGGGATTCTTACGAGCAGTACTTC. The encoded protein is CASSGGDSYEQYF.

This sequence joins TRBV27 and TRBJ2-2; D call uncertain. V lost 4 bases, J lost 5 bases, and 8 bases lay in between. The germline gives CDR1 MNHEY, CDR2 SMNVEV (reference sequence). The CDR3 consists of 13 residues. CDR3 region: CASSSSSTGELFF. DNA for the CDR3: TGTGCCAGCAGTTCCTCCTCTACCGGGGAGCTGTTTTTT.

V gene TRBV5-1 combines with J gene TRBJ2-1, with a weak D call TRBD1 (6 bases). V was pared by 3 bases and J by 4 bases, with 11 bases between. This CDR3 is built from 14 residues. Germline V gene data show CDR1 as SGHRS and CDR2 as YFSETQ. CDR3 loop: CASSSRQDYNEQFF. The CDR3 coding sequence is TGCGCCAGCAGCTCCCGACAGGATTACAATGAGCAGTTCTTC.

The gene calls are TRBV15 and TRBJ2-7; 8 positions agree with TRBD2. Germline-derived CDR1 and CDR2 are LNHNV and YYDKDF (reference sequence). The CDR3 contains 14 residues. Trimming cost V 8 bases and J 4 bases; bases outside gene matches: 10. The CDR3 region is CATGPGTRGYEQYF. Written as DNA, the CDR3 is TGTGCCACCGGGCCCGGGACTAGGGGATACGAGCAGTACTTC. The full variable domain, rest sourced from reference TRBV15 and TRBJ2-7, is DAMVIQNPRYQVTQFGKPVTLSCSQTLNHNVMYWYQQKSSQAPKLLFHYYDKDFNNEADTPDNFQSRRPNTSFCFLDIRSPGLGDTAMYLCATGPGTRGYEQYFGPGTRLTVT.

The rearrangement joins TRBV2 to TRBJ2-5; 11 bases map to TRBD2. Losses at the gene ends were 6 bases for V and 2 bases for J; bases not matched to a gene: 5. The CDR3 contains 15 residues. Germline-derived CDR1 and CDR2 are SNHLY and FYNNEI. This CDR3 is CASSPGLAVQETQYF. The CDR3 DNA reads TGTGCCAGCAGCCCGGGACTAGCGGTTCAAGAGACCCAGTACTTC. Full variable domain (remainder filled in from reference TRBV2 and TRBJ2-5): EPEVTQTPSHQVTQMGQEVILRCVPISNHLYFYWYRQILGQKVEFLVSFYNNEISEKSEIFDDQFSVERPDGSNFTLKIRSTKLEDSAMYFCASSPGLAVQETQYFGPGTRLLVL.

V and J are TRBV14 and TRBJ2-7, with TRBD1 matching 8 bases. With 4 bases clipped from V and 6 bases from J, the junction kept 11 bases outside the gene matches. Germline CDR1 and CDR2: SGHDN and FVKESK. This CDR3 spans 15 amino acids. CDR3 sequence: CASSPGGQGASEQYF. CDR3 coding DNA: TGTGCCAGCAGCCCTGGGGGGCAGGGGGCCTCCGAGCAGTACTTC. Looking up the rest from reference TRBV14 and TRBJ2-7 gives the full variable domain: EAGVTQFPSHSVIEKGQTVTLRCDPISGHDNLYWYRRVMGKEIKFLLHFVKESKQDESGMPNNRFLAERTGGTYSTLKVQPAELEDSGVYFCASSPGGQGASEQYFGPGTRLTVT.

V is TRBV29-1 and J is TRBJ2-1; 9 nucleotides line up with TRBD2. CDR3 length equals 16 residues. Germline CDR1 reads SQVTM; CDR2 reads ANQGSEA. The V segment lost 1 base and the J segment 8 bases; nucleotides outside the gene matches: 12. CDR3 nucleotides: TGCAGCGTTGAAGGCCCCAGGGCGGGGGGGCCCGATGAGCAGTTCTTC. Protein: CSVEGPRAGGPDEQFF.

This clone appeared once. The chain is built from TRBV5-6 and TRBJ2-1, with 10 positions matching TRBD2. Germline V CDR1 and CDR2: SGHDT, YYEEEE. This CDR3 comprises 15 residues. V lost 4 bases to trimming and J lost 3 bases; unmatched junction nucleotides: 4. CDR3 DNA sequence: TGTGCCAGCAGCCCTACTAGCGGGGACTACAATGAGCAGTTCTTC. It encodes CASSPTSGDYNEQFF.

V gene TRBV27 combines with J gene TRBJ1-1; a possible D gene is TRBD1 (6 bases). The CDR3 is 14 residues long. Germline assignment: CDR1 MNHEY and CDR2 SMNVEV (reference sequence). Trimming cost V 5 bases and J 3 bases, with 13 bases left between them. The CDR3, as DNA: TGTGCCAGCAGTCTCCGAGGGGGTGACACTGAAGCTTTCTTT. Translated: CASSLRGGDTEAFF.

This rearrangement joins TRBV2 to TRBJ1-5; no firm D call. Trimming shortened V by 6 bases and J by 2 bases, and 8 bases separated the two germline ends. The CDR3 contains 13 residues. Germline V gene data show CDR1 as SNHLY and CDR2 as FYNNEI. CDR3 sequence (DNA): TGTGCCAGCAGCCAAGAGGGCAATCAGCCCCAGCATTTT. Protein: CASSQEGNQPQHF.

The chain combines TRBV19 with TRBJ1-5; 9 bases match TRBD1. Germline V gene lookup returns CDR1 LNHDA and CDR2 SQIVND (reference sequence). Losses at the gene ends were 5 bases for V and 5 bases for J; bases not matched to a gene: 7. CDR3 length: 15 amino acids. The CDR3 loop is CASSPGTGFDQPQHF. The CDR3 DNA follows: TGTGCCAGTAGTCCGGGGACAGGGTTCGATCAGCCCCAGCATTTT.

V and J are TRBV5-5 and TRBJ2-1, with 10 bases aligning to TRBD2. The germline gives CDR1 SGHKS, CDR2 YYEKEE (reference sequence). The length of the CDR3 is 17 residues. Trimming took 4 bases from V and 4 from J; bases not matched to a gene: 11. The CDR3 coding sequence is TGTGCCAGCAGCCCTTATTCGACTAGCGGGCCATACAATGAGCAGTTCTTC. Its protein is CASSPYSTSGPYNEQFF.

The J gene is TRBJ2-7, the V gene TRBV13; perhaps TRBD1 as D (6 bases). V lost 0 bases to trimming and J lost 1 base, with 10 bases between them. Germline V lookup: CDR1 PRHDT, CDR2 FYEKMQ (reference sequence). This CDR3 spans 15 amino acids. Here the CDR3 DNA reads TGTGCCAGCAGCTTAGGGCAGGGGTTTTCCTACGAGCAGTACTTC. Residues: CASSLGQGFSYEQYF.

This sequence joins TRBV27 and TRBJ2-1; D gene ambiguous. The CDR3 is 11 residues long. Germline V gene data show CDR1 as MNHEY and CDR2 as SMNVEV (reference sequence). The V and J ends lost 5 bases and 7 bases respectively, with 6 bases between them. CDR3: CASSARNEQFF. The DNA for the CDR3 is TGTGCCAGCAGTGCCCGGAATGAGCAGTTCTTC.

The chain has TRBV7-6 and TRBJ2-5, with 8 bases fitting TRBD1. V shed 1 base and J 3 bases; nucleotides not matched to a gene: 7. Germline assignment: CDR1 SGHVS and CDR2 FNYEAQ. This CDR3 is built from 16 residues. The chain's CDR3 is CASSLGTGKWEETQYF. The CDR3 DNA reads as TGTGCCAGCAGCTTAGGGACAGGGAAGTGGGAAGAGACCCAGTACTTC.

The rearrangement links TRBV27 to TRBJ2-7, with 7 positions matching TRBD1. Trimming removed 5 bases from V and 2 bases from J; junction bases left unmatched: 6. CDR1 MNHEY and CDR2 SMNVEV come from the germline V gene (reference sequence). CDR3 length: 14 residues. The CDR3 region is CASSGQVHAYEQYF. CDR3 sequence (DNA): TGTGCCAGCAGTGGACAGGTACATGCCTACGAGCAGTACTTC.

The chain couples TRBV7-2 to TRBJ1-1; 8 positions agree with TRBD1. CDR3 length: 15 residues. Looked up from germline, CDR1 is SGHTA and CDR2 is FQGNSA. V shed 4 bases and J 0 bases; nucleotides not matched to a gene: 4. The CDR3 region is CASSSRTGLNTEAFF. CDR3 nucleotide sequence: TGTGCCAGCAGCTCCCGGACAGGGCTGAACACTGAAGCTTTCTTT.